The 24 T cell receptor beta chains listed next were all sequenced from one sample in a study of regulatory T cells in long-lasting Graves disease. Time point here: persistent/refractory GD, antithyroid drugs over 5 years with positive TRAb. From PBMCs, RNA was extracted and then used to make the TCR library. Through Arm-PCR of CDR3 regions and iRepertoire HTBI primers, TCR beta libraries were built. TCRdb re-derived calls from the multiplex PCR reads in MiXCR, one entry per CDR3 protein. The sample has roughly 430,000 distinct CDR3 sequences, roughly 21% seen once. Sequenced here: peripheral blood mononuclear cells (PBMCs), sampled when the disease was refractory, from a patient treated with antithyroid drugs. These receptors were obtained from a female donor with Graves disease.

This clonotype was recorded at least ten times. The chain uses TRBV20-1 and TRBJ1-4; 12 bases match TRBD1. The CDR3 is 17 residues long. From germline, CDR1 is DFQATT and CDR2 SNEGSKA (reference sequence). V lost 0 bases to trimming and J lost 8 bases; unmatched junction nucleotides: 10. CDR3 residues: CSARENRGQGAREKLFF. CDR3 bases: TGCAGTGCTAGAGAGAATAGGGGACAGGGGGCACGCGAAAAACTGTTTTTT.

Turning to this clonotype: A read error may be the cause here, since a much bigger clone is one base away. This chain joins TRBV2 and TRBJ1-4, with TRBD1 matching 8 bases. V lost 3 bases to trimming and J lost 13 bases; unmatched junction nucleotides: 10. Per the germline V gene, CDR1 is SNHLY and CDR2 is FYNNEI. The CDR3 is made up of 14 amino acids. CDR3 protein: CASSDRAGGGRLFF. The CDR3, as DNA: TGTGCCAGCAGTGACCGTGCAGGGGGCGGAAGACTGTTTTTT. Based on the CDR3 plus reference TRBV2 and TRBJ1-4, the full variable domain is EPEVTQTPSHQVTQMGQEVILRCVPISNHLYFYWYRQILGQKVEFLVSFYNNEISEKSEIFDDQFSVERPDGSNFTLKIRSTKLEDSAMYFCASSDRAGGGRLFFGSGTQLSVL.

This clonotype was observed at least ten times. The rearrangement links TRBV28 to TRBJ2-7; no reliable D call. The CDR3 spans 13 residues. Trimming left V 9 bases short and J 1 base short, with 13 bases between. Germline loops: CDR1 MDHEN, CDR2 SYDVKM. The CDR3 DNA is TGTGCCAGTCGAGGCTCAAATTCCTACGAGCAGTACTTC. It translates to CASRGSNSYEQYF.

In its sample, this clonotype was seen many times. The chain links TRBV3-1 to TRBJ2-7; no reliable D call. The CDR3 is 13 amino acids. The germline gives CDR1 LGHDT, CDR2 YNNKEL (reference sequence). The V and J ends lost 3 bases and 6 bases respectively, with 12 bases between them. CDR3 protein: CASSHDRRGEQYF. In DNA form, the CDR3 reads TGTGCCAGCAGCCACGACCGCCGCGGCGAGCAGTACTTC.

This sequence joins TRBV30 and TRBJ1-1; D gene uncertain. The germline gives CDR1 GTSNPN, CDR2 SVGIG (reference sequence). This CDR3 has 13 amino acids. V was shortened by 3 bases and J by 2 bases, with 10 bases between the two germline ends. CDR3 nucleotides: TGTGCCTGGAGCTCAGACTCAAACACTGAAGCTTTCTTT. Translated: CAWSSDSNTEAFF.

This clonotype has more than one count but fewer than ten. The chain employs TRBV20-1 and TRBJ2-7, with 9 bases lining up with TRBD1. The CDR3 is 16 amino acids. Trimming at V came to 4 bases and at J to 0 bases, leaving 10 bases not matched to a gene. Per germline, CDR1 DFQATT and CDR2 SNEGSKA (reference sequence). DNA for the CDR3: TGCAGTGCTACGGGGACAGGGAGGATATTCTCCTACGAGCAGTACTTC. Its protein product is CSATGTGRIFSYEQYF.

This clonotype was seen many times. The CDR3 DNA sequence: TGTGCCAGCATGGGACTAGCGGGCGCTAACTCCTACAATGAGCAGTTCTTC. This codes for CASMGLAGANSYNEQFF. The chain employs TRBV28 and TRBJ2-1; TRBD2 matches at 12 bases. The germline CDR1 and CDR2 sequences are MDHEN and SYDVKM. This CDR3 spans 17 amino acids. With V trimmed by 7 bases and J by 0 bases, 7 bases remained unmatched.

This clonotype occurred many times. The genes are TRBV20-1 and TRBJ1-6, with a weak D call TRBD1 (5 bases). The CDR3 is made up of 14 amino acids. V dropped 5 bases and J dropped 10 bases, with 18 bases sitting between them. Germline-derived CDR1 and CDR2 are DFQATT and SNEGSKA (reference sequence). CDR3 DNA: TGCAGTGCTTCAGAGGGGTTAGGTGCATCACCCCTCCACTTT. Translated, it gives CSASEGLGASPLHF.

This clonotype was recorded many times. The chain carries TRBV5-1 and TRBJ1-5; 8 bases fit TRBD1. J lost 7 bases, V lost 4 bases, and 7 bases had no gene match. There are 14 residues in the CDR3. The germline gives CDR1 SGHRS, CDR2 YFSETQ. The CDR3 DNA reads TGCGCCAGCAGCCCTGGACAGGGCCGCCAGCCCCAGCATTTT. Translated: CASSPGQGRQPQHF.

This clonotype was detected a few times. J is TRBJ2-5 and V is TRBV5-1; 10 bases match TRBD1. V trimming: 3 bases; J trimming: 4 bases; junction bases outside the gene matches: 6. Germline V gives CDR1 SGHRS, CDR2 YFSETQ. This CDR3 spans 15 amino acids. CDR3 DNA: TGCGCCAGCAGCTACGGACAGGGGGAAATAGAGACCCAGTACTTC. Protein: CASSYGQGEIETQYF.

This clonotype showed up just a few times. The J gene is TRBJ1-3, the V gene TRBV20-1; D remains unclear. V was clipped by 3 bases and J by 0 bases, with 15 bases between them. The CDR3 is 16 amino acids. Germline-derived CDR1 and CDR2 are DFQATT and SNEGSKA (reference sequence). The CDR3 spells CSASSGRPDSGNTIYF. For the CDR3, the DNA is TGCAGTGCTAGCTCAGGCCGACCCGACTCTGGAAACACCATATATTTT.

This chain joins TRBV29-1 and TRBJ2-1, with 10 bases lining up with TRBD2. Germline V gives CDR1 SQVTM, CDR2 ANQGSEA. CDR3 length equals 16 residues. Trimming removed 1 base from V and 0 bases from J; junction bases left unmatched: 3. The CDR3 nucleotides read TGCAGCGTTGAAGGGACTAGCGGCTACTCCTACAATGAGCAGTTCTTC. It yields the protein CSVEGTSGYSYNEQFF.

This sequence joins TRBV5-4 and TRBJ2-7; unclear D gene. The V end was cut by 0 bases, the J end by 0 bases, with 10 bases between. The germline gives CDR1 SGHNT, CDR2 YYREEE (reference sequence). CDR3 length: 15 residues. The CDR3 sequence is CASSLAPVPSYEQYF. CDR3 in DNA: TGTGCCAGCAGCTTGGCCCCAGTTCCCTCCTACGAGCAGTACTTC.

This clonotype was counted at least ten times. CDR3 nucleotides: TGTGCCAGCAGTTTAAGTGGCGGGGACTATGGCTACACCTTC. It encodes CASSLSGGDYGYTF. The V call is TRBV27, the J call TRBJ1-2; D gene ambiguous. The CDR3 has 14 residues. Germline CDR1 reads MNHEY; CDR2 reads SMNVEV (reference sequence). V shed 2 bases and J shed 3 bases, with 10 bases lying between them.

This clonotype was seen at least ten times. The chain employs TRBV7-8 and TRBJ2-2; no definite D call. The CDR3 extends over 15 amino acids. Deletions cut 0 bases from V and 6 bases from J, with 11 bases between. Germline loops: CDR1 SGHVS, CDR2 FQNEAQ. In DNA, the CDR3 is TGTGCCAGCAGCTTAGCGCCCCGTTCCGCCGGGGAGCTGTTTTTT. Protein: CASSLAPRSAGELFF.

The gene calls are TRBV20-1 and TRBJ2-1; 7 nucleotides match TRBD2. Germline V CDR1 and CDR2: DFQATT, SNEGSKA (reference sequence). The CDR3 sequence is 17 residues long. J was trimmed by 7 bases and V by 4 bases; bases with no gene match: 19. The CDR3 DNA sequence: TGCAGTGCTACAAGTGAATCGCGGGAGCGGCCGTGGAATGAGCAGTTCTTC. Amino acids: CSATSESRERPWNEQFF.

This clonotype appeared a few times. The genes are TRBV12-3 or TRBV12-4 and TRBJ1-1; D ambiguous. The CDR3 has 13 residues. With 2 bases removed from V and 0 bases from J, the gap between germline ends came to 4 bases. The CDR3 protein is CASSLMMNTEAFF. The CDR3 DNA sequence: TGTGCCAGCAGTTTAATGATGAACACTGAAGCTTTCTTT.

This sequence joins TRBV7-2 and TRBJ1-1, with TRBD1 as a possible D gene (5 bases). Germline values: CDR1 SGHTA, CDR2 FQGNSA. The CDR3 sequence is 16 residues long. Trimming left V 2 bases short and J 5 bases short, with 18 bases between. The CDR3 is CASSLMGWEGTTEAFF. In DNA, the CDR3 is TGTGCCAGCAGCTTAATGGGGTGGGAGGGGACGACTGAAGCTTTCTTT.

A note on this clonotype: The junction departs from germline at one end; a sequencing error may be responsible. The chain has TRBV11-2 and TRBJ2-3; D is perhaps TRBD1 (6 bases). CDR1 is SGHAT and CDR2 is FQNNGV in the germline V gene. There are 14 residues in the CDR3. As DNA, the CDR3 is TGTGCCAGCAGTTACAGGGCGGTCACAAATACGCAGTATTTT. This translates into CASSYRAVTNTQYF.

This clonotype was recorded at least ten times. The chain combines TRBV6-1 with TRBJ1-5; no definite D call. The CDR3 is made up of 14 amino acids. V dropped 4 bases and J dropped 4 bases, with 11 bases sitting between them. Germline V lookup: CDR1 MNHNS, CDR2 SASEGT. CDR3 sequence reads: CASSVAGWNQPQHF. Written as DNA, the CDR3 is TGTGCCAGCAGTGTAGCTGGTTGGAATCAGCCCCAGCATTTT.

This chain uses TRBV9 with TRBJ2-2; a weak D match, TRBD1 (6 bases). This CDR3 is built from 14 residues. V lost 6 bases and J 1 base, leaving 10 bases between the germline ends. Germline V gene lookup returns CDR1 SGDLS and CDR2 YYNGEE. The DNA for the CDR3 is TGTGCCAGCACGGGACAAGAGAACACCGGGGAGCTGTTTTTT. This gives the protein CASTGQENTGELFF.

This clonotype was detected a few times. The J gene is TRBJ2-5, the V gene TRBV9, with D uncertain. Germline V gene data show CDR1 as SGDLS and CDR2 as YYNGEE. This CDR3 has 16 amino acids. V was shortened by 3 bases and J by 1 base, with 16 bases between the two germline ends. This chain's CDR3 is CASSAIDGLPQETQYF. CDR3 DNA: TGTGCCAGCAGCGCGATCGACGGTTTGCCCCAAGAGACCCAGTACTTC.

The chain uses TRBV7-2 and TRBJ2-2, with 8 bases lining up with TRBD1. Trimming removed 2 bases from V and 6 bases from J; junction bases left unmatched: 5. Germline V gene lookup returns CDR1 SGHTA and CDR2 FQGNSA. The CDR3 spans 15 residues. The chain's CDR3 is CASSLQTGVAGELFF. The CDR3 nucleotides read TGTGCCAGCAGCTTACAGACAGGGGTAGCCGGGGAGCTGTTTTTT. Variable domain in full (rest from reference TRBV7-2 and TRBJ2-2): GAGVSQSPSNKVTEKGKDVELRCDPISGHTALYWYRQSLGQGLEFLIYFQGNSAPDKSGLPSDRFSAERTGGSVSTLTIQRTQQEDSAVYLCASSLQTGVAGELFFGEGSRLTVL.

Ten or more counts support this clonotype. This sequence joins TRBV2 and TRBJ1-5, with a tentative D call TRBD1 (6 bases). Germline V gene sequence: CDR1 SNHLY, CDR2 FYNNEI. V lost 10 bases and J 2 bases, leaving 18 bases between the germline ends. CDR3 length: 15 residues. This CDR3 is CATRAGGLGNQPQHF. In DNA, the CDR3 is TGTGCCACCAGGGCGGGGGGCTTGGGCAATCAGCCCCAGCATTTT.